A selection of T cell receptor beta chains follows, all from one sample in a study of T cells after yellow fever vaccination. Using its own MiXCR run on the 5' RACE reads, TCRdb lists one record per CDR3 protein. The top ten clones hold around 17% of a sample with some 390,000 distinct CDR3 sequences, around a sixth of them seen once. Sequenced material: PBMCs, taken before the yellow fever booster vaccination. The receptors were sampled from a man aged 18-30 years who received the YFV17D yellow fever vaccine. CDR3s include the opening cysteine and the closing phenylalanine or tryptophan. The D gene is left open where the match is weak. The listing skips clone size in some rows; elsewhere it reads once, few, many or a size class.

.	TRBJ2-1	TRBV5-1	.	TGCGCCAGCAGCTTGTCCAATTACAATGAGCAGTTCTTC	CASSLSNYNEQFF
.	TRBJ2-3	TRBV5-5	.	TGTGCCAGCAGCTTGAATGGTTTCGTGAGCACAGATACGCAGTATTTT	CASSLNGFVSTDTQYF
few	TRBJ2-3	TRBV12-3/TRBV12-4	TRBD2	TGTGCCAGCAACCCGAGACTAGCGGGGGGCACAGATACGCAGTATTTT	CASNPRLAGGTDTQYF
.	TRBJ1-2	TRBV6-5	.	TGTGCCAGCAGTCCGAGGCGGACAGTCAACTATGGCTTCACCTTC	CASSPRRTVNYGFTF
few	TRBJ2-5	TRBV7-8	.	TGTGCCAGCAGCTTAGAGGGGGGTCAGCGGTGGACCCAGTACTTC	CASSLEGGQRWTQYF
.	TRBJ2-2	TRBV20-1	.	TGCAGTGCGCGACAGGCCGCGAACACCGGGGAGCTGTTTTTT	CSARQAANTGELFF
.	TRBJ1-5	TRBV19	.	TGTGCCAGTAGTACCTATAGGGGGTTTCAGCCCCAGCATTTT	CASSTYRGFQPQHF
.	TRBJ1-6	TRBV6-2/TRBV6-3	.	TGTGCCAGCAGTTACCCTCGGGCAGGTCGGTTTAATTCACCCCTCCACTTT	CASSYPRAGRFNSPLHF
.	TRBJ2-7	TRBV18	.	TGTGCCAGCTCACCGGGGGAACTTTACGAGCAGTACTTC	CASSPGELYEQYF
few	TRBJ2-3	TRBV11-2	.	TGTGCCAGCAGCTGGGGGACTTTCATCACAGATACGCAGTATTTT	CASSWGTFITDTQYF
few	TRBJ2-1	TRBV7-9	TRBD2	TGTGCCAGCAGCTCAGCGGGGGGCAGGGATGAGCAGTTCTTC	CASSSAGGRDEQFF
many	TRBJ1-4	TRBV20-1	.	TGCAGTGCTAGAGAGGGACTTACAACTAATGAAAAACTGTTTTTT	CSAREGLTTNEKLFF
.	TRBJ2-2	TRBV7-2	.	TGTGCCAGCAGCACTATCAGGGGCGGGGAGCTGTTTTTT	CASSTIRGGELFF
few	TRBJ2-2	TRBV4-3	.	TGCGCCAGCAGCCAAGGCTGGTTTGTCGAGGAGCTGTTTTTT	CASSQGWFVEELFF
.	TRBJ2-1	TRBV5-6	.	TGTGCCAGCAGCCTATGGGCAGGGGCGCGTCGAAATGAGCAGTTCTTC	CASSLWAGARRNEQFF
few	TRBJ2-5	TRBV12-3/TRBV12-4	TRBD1	TGTGCCAGCAGTCTGGGACAGTGGCAAGAGACCCAGTACTTC	CASSLGQWQETQYF
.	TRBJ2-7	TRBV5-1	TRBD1	TGCGCCAGCAGCCGGGCGGACAGGGAGTACGAGCAGTACTTC	CASSRADREYEQYF
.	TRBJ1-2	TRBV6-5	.	TGTGCCAGCAGTTACCGTCGGGGGGGTGGCTATGGCTACACCTTC	CASSYRRGGGYGYTF
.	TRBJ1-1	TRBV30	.	TGTGCCTGGAGTCCGAAGACAGGAGCGAACACTGAAGCTTTCTTT	CAWSPKTGANTEAFF
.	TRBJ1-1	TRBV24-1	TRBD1	TGTGCCACCAGTGACCGGACAGGGGGTGTCACTGAAGCTTTCTTT	CATSDRTGGVTEAFF
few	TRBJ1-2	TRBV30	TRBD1	TGTGCCTGGAGACCGACAGGGGGTGGCTACACCTTC	CAWRPTGGGYTF
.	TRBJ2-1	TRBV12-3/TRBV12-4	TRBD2	TGTGCCAGCAGGAGGACTAGCGGGGGGTGGGATAATGAGCAGTTCTTC	CASRRTSGGWDNEQFF
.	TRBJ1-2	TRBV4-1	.	TGCGCCAGCAGCCAACGCAGCGACTACTATGGCTACACCTTC	CASSQRSDYYGYTF
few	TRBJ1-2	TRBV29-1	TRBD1	TGCAGCGTCGACTCGACAGGGGGCGATGGCTACACCTTC	CSVDSTGGDGYTF
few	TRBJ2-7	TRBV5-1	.	TGCGCCAGCAGCTTAATGGGGGCGGTTAACGAGCAGTACTTC	CASSLMGAVNEQYF
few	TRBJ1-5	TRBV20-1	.	TGCAGTGCTAGAGATCCGTTGATGAGGGGAGTTAATCAGCCCCAGCATTTT	CSARDPLMRGVNQPQHF
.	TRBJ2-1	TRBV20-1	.	TGCAGTGCTAGAGATCGAGCGGGCAGGAGCTCCTACAATGAGCAGTTCTTC	CSARDRAGRSSYNEQFF
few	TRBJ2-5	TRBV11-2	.	TGTGCCAGCAGGGCAGTACAAGAGACCCAGTACTTC	CASRAVQETQYF
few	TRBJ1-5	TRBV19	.	TGTGCCAGTAGCAACAGGTACAATCAGCCCCAGCATTTT	CASSNRYNQPQHF
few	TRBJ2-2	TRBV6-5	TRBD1	TGTGCCAGCAGTGGTCGGACAGGGAACACCGGGGAGCTGTTTTTT	CASSGRTGNTGELFF